A selection of T cell receptor beta chains follows, all from one sample in a study of blood T cell repertoires in COVID-19. Using immunoSEQ multiplex PCR, the repertoire was profiled, and TCRdb retains in-frame clones only, with some absent. The sample includes roughly 100,000 clones, roughly nine tenths of them seen just once. Sequenced sample: peripheral blood. All receptors come from a woman older than 75 in a cohort sampled during active COVID-19. CDR3s include the opening cysteine and the closing phenylalanine or tryptophan. Fields, in order: D gene, J gene, V gene, clone size, CDR3 protein, CDR3 DNA. D genes are given only for firm matches. The listing skips clone size in some rows; elsewhere it reads once, few, many or a size class.

D: -
J: TRBJ1-2
V: TRBV3-1/TRBV3-2
size: -
CDR3: CASSQEVEGGGYTF
DNA: TGTGCCAGCAGCCAAGAGGTGGAGGGCGGGGGCTACACCTTC

D: -
J: TRBJ2-5
V: TRBV7-9
size: -
CDR3: CASSLASGADQETQYF
DNA: TGTGCCAGCAGCTTAGCGAGTGGGGCTGATCAAGAGACCCAGTACTTC

D: -
J: TRBJ2-5
V: TRBV27
size: once
CDR3: CASSLSILQETQYF
DNA: TGTGCCAGCAGTTTATCGATACTACAAGAGACCCAGTACTTC

D: -
J: TRBJ2-7
V: TRBV30
size: -
CDR3: CAWRVQGNKGEQYF
DNA: TGTGCCTGGAGGGTGCAGGGGAACAAGGGCGAGCAGTACTTC

D: -
J: TRBJ1-6
V: TRBV10-3
size: -
CDR3: CAISNRQAPNSPLHF
DNA: TGTGCCATCAGCAATCGACAGGCTCCAAATTCACCCCTCCACTTT

D: -
J: TRBJ2-3
V: TRBV18
size: -
CDR3: CASSPSGTDTQYF
DNA: TGTGCCAGCTCACCATCTGGCACAGATACGCAGTATTTT

D: TRBD1
J: TRBJ1-1
V: TRBV5-1
size: -
CDR3: CASRPTGVIAEAFF
DNA: TGCGCCAGCAGACCGACAGGGGTTATCGCTGAAGCTTTCTTT

D: TRBD1
J: TRBJ2-1
V: TRBV27
size: -
CDR3: CASSAPDTGGVKNEQFF
DNA: TGTGCCAGCAGTGCCCCGGACACAGGGGGCGTTAAAAATGAGCAGTTCTTC

D: -
J: TRBJ2-1
V: TRBV9
size: -
CDR3: CASSPAGGAYNEQFF
DNA: TGTGCCAGCAGCCCAGCTGGGGGCGCCTACAATGAGCAGTTCTTC

D: -
J: TRBJ2-3
V: TRBV7-9
size: -
CDR3: CASSWGADTQYF
DNA: TGTGCCAGCAGCTGGGGCGCAGATACGCAGTATTTT

D: TRBD1
J: TRBJ2-5
V: TRBV2
size: -
CDR3: CASRPGQGGETQYF
DNA: TGTGCCAGCAGGCCGGGACAGGGCGGAGAGACCCAGTACTTC

D: -
J: TRBJ2-1
V: TRBV5-1
size: once
CDR3: CASSLGSAGDEQFF
DNA: TGCGCCAGCAGCTTGGGCAGCGCCGGGGATGAGCAGTTCTTC

D: -
J: TRBJ2-3
V: TRBV12-3/TRBV12-4
size: -
CDR3: CASSLSLAVKVF
DNA: TGTGCCAGCAGTTTGTCGTTAGCGGTTAAGGTTTTT

D: TRBD1
J: TRBJ1-3
V: TRBV3-1/TRBV3-2
size: -
CDR3: CASSQSGSNRGLISGNTIYF
DNA: TGTGCCAGCAGCCAATCAGGGTCCAACAGGGGCCTGATCTCTGGAAACACCATATATTTT

D: TRBD2
J: TRBJ2-3
V: TRBV6-1
size: -
CDR3: CASSEVGLAGGRTQYF
DNA: TGTGCCAGCAGTGAAGTGGGACTAGCGGGCGGTCGTACGCAGTATTTT